This T cell receptor (beta chain) came from a study of blood T cell repertoires in COVID-19. The wider study: The United States, Italy and Spain provided the acute and convalescent COVID-19 samples. The analysed material was cDNA or gDNA that came from T cells, B-cell-depleted T cells, or PBMCs.

The CDR3 is 17 amino acids. Germline loops: CDR1 LGHDT, CDR2 YNNKEL (reference sequence). V was pared by 0 bases and J by 9 bases, with 12 bases of the junction left unmatched. Generated by immunoSEQ multiplex PCR, the TCRdb table keeps only in-frame clones and is missing some. The data hold about 50,000 clones, with roughly 88% observed a single time. J is TRBJ2-1 and V is TRBV3-1 (or the pseudogene TRBV3-2); 9 nucleotides agree with TRBD2. The clonotype was recovered from a woman aged 55-75 years with acute or convalescent COVID-19. Input material: peripheral blood. CDR3 in DNA: TGTGCCAGCAGCCAAGATCTTCTTAGCGGGGGTAAGGGTGAGCAGTTCTTC. It yields the protein CASSQDLLSGGKGEQFF.